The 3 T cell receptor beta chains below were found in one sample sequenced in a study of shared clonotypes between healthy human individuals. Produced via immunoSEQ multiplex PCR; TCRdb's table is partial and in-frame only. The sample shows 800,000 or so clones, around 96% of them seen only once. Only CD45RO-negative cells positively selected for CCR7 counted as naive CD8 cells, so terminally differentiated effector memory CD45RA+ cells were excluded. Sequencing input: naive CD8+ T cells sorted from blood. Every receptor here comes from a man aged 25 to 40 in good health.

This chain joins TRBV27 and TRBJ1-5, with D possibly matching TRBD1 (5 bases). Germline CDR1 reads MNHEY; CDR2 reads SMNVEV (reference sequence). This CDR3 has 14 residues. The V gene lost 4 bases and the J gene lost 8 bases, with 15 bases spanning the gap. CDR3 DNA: TGTGCCAGCAGTTCCCTAGGCAGGGACGAGCCCCAGCATTTT. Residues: CASSSLGRDEPQHF.

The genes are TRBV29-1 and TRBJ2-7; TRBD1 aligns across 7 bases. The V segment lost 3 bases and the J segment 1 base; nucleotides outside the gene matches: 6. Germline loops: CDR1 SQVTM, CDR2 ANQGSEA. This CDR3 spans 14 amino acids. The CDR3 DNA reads TGCAGCGTTGATCCGGGCAGGGGGTCCTACGAGCAGTACTTC. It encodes CSVDPGRGSYEQYF.

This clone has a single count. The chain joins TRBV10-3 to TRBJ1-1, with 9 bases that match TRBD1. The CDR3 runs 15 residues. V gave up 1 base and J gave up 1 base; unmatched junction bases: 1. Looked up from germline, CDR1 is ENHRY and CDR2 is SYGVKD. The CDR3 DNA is TGTGCCATCAGTGAGTGGGGACAGGGGAACACTGAAGCTTTCTTT. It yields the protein CAISEWGQGNTEAFF.